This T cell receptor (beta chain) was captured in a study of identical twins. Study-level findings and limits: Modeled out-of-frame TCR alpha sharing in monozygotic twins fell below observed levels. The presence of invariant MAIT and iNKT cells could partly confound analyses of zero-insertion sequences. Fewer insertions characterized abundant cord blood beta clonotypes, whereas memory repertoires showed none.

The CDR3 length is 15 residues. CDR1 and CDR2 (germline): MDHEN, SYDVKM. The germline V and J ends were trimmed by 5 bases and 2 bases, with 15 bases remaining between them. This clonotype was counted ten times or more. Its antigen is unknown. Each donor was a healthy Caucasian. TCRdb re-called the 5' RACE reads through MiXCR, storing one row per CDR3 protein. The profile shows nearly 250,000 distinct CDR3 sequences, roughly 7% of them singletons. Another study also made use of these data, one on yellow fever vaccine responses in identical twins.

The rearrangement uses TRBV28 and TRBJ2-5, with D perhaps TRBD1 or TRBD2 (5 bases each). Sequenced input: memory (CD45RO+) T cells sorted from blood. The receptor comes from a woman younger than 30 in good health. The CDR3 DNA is TGTGCCAGCAGTACTAGGGCAGGGTGGCAAGAGACCCAGTACTTC. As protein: CASSTRAGWQETQYF.